This T cell receptor (beta chain) emerged from a study of CD8 T cells in Susac syndrome. In the case of this clonotype: Its specificity is unknown.

The patients with Susac syndrome satisfied recently defined diagnostic criteria for either definite or probable disease. TEMRA cells were FACS-enriched and CD8+ and CD4+ T cells negatively isolated. Reverse transcription used roughly 0.45 to 1 ug RNA and random hexamers. Amplification of TCR beta CDR3 by immunoSEQ multiplex PCR spanned 54 Vbeta and 13 Jbeta. TCRdb re-called the immunoSEQ multiplex PCR reads through MiXCR, storing one row per CDR3 protein. The sample shows 95,000 to 150,000 distinct CDR3 sequences, roughly 95% of them seen only once. The CDR3 runs 13 residues. Germline values: CDR1 SEHNR, CDR2 FQNEAQ (reference sequence). The V and J ends lost 5 bases and 6 bases respectively, with 12 bases between them. Regarding the study as a whole: Repertoires of Susac syndrome CD4+ T cells lacked clonal expansion.

The material sequenced was CD4+ T cells from PBMCs. The chain is built from TRBV7-9 and TRBJ2-3; D ambiguous. The clonotype originates from a human donor with Susac syndrome. DNA of the CDR3: TGTGCCAGCAGCCCCTCCCACGAGGATACGCAGTATTTT. It encodes CASSPSHEDTQYF.